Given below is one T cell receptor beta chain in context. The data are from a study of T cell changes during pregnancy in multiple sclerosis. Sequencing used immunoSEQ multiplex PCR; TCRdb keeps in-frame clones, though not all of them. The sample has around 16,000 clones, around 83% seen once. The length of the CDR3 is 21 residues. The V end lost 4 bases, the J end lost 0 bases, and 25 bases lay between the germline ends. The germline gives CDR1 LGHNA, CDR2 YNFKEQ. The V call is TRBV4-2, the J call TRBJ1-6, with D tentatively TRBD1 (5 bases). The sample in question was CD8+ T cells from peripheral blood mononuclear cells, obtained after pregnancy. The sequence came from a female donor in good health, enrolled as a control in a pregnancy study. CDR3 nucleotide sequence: TGTGCCAGCAGCCGAAAGTCCGCCGGGACGGGGGTTGACTCCTATAATTCACCCCTCCACTTT. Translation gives CASSRKSAGTGVDSYNSPLHF.